The source of this T cell receptor (beta chain) is a study of blood T cells in healthy people across ages. Caucasian, healthy and from Russia, the donors were aged between about 6 and 90. With a J-beta primer mix and a sample-barcoded 5' primer, a second PCR ran about 7 to 11 cycles. A 12-random-nucleotide template-switch adaptor tagged each cDNA molecule. MiXCR, run by TCRdb on the 5' RACE reads, gives a single entry per CDR3 protein. The table has about 770,000 distinct CDR3 sequences, roughly 44% seen once. The CDR3 spans 14 residues. Trimming took off 4 bases at V and 1 base at J, with 8 bases between the two ends. Per germline, CDR1 ENHRY and CDR2 SYGVKD.

The TCR was taken from a man between 60 and 70 years old in good health. Sequencing used blood. V usage is TRBV10-3 and J usage is TRBJ1-5; no definite D call. The CDR3: CAISVDWSNQPQHF. CDR3 coding DNA: TGTGCCATCAGTGTCGACTGGAGCAATCAGCCCCAGCATTTT.